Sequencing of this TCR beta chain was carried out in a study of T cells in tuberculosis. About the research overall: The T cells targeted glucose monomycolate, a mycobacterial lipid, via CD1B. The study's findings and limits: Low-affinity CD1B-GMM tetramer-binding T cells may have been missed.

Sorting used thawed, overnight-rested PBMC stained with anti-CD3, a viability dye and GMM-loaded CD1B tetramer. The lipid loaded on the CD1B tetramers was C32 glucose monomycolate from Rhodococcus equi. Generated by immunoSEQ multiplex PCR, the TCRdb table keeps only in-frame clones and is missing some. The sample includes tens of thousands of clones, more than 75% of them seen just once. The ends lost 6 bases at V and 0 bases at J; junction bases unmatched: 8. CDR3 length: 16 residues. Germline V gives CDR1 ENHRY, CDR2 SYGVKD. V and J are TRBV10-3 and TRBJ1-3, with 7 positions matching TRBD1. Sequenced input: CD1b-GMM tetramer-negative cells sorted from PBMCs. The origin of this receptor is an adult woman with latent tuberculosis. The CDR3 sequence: CAIRIDRAFSGNTIYF. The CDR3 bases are TGTGCCATCAGAATAGACAGGGCCTTCTCTGGAAACACCATATATTTT.